Below are 17 T cell receptor beta chains sequenced from a single sample in a study of shared clonotypes between healthy human individuals. Measured with immunoSEQ multiplex PCR; TCRdb has only the in-frame clones, and not every one. The sample has roughly 1.5 million clones, approximately 98% seen once. Sequencing was done on a sample of naive CD4+ T cells sorted from blood. Subset in this sample: CD45RA+ positively selected. These receptors were collected from a man aged 25 to 40 in good health.

This rearrangement joins TRBV29-1 to TRBJ2-7, with D perhaps TRBD1 (6 bases). CDR3 length equals 16 residues. V lost 5 bases, J lost 3 bases, and 23 bases lay in between. Looked up from germline, CDR1 is SQVTM and CDR2 is ANQGSEA. The CDR3 DNA is TGCAGCGTTCGCCCTGTACAGGGAATCGCTGGCTACGAGCAGTACTTC. The encoded protein is CSVRPVQGIAGYEQYF.

The chain has TRBV18 and TRBJ1-4; 9 bases map to TRBD1. With V trimmed by 3 bases and J by 5 bases, 7 bases remained unmatched. This CDR3 has 16 residues. The germline V gene has CDR1 KGHSH and CDR2 LQKENI. CDR3 amino acids: CASSPVTGQGNEKLFF. In nucleotides, the CDR3 is TGTGCCAGCTCACCTGTGACGGGACAGGGAAATGAAAAACTGTTTTTT.

The chain employs TRBV7-9 and TRBJ2-3, with 12 bases aligning to TRBD2. CDR3 length equals 18 residues. V dropped 2 bases and J dropped 1; count of bases not matched to a gene: 7. The germline V gene has CDR1 SEHNR and CDR2 FQNEAQ (reference sequence). The DNA of the CDR3 is TGTGCCAGCAGCTTAAGGCGTCTAGCGGGAGGGGGCACAGATACGCAGTATTTT. As protein: CASSLRRLAGGGTDTQYF.

The rearrangement uses TRBV27 and TRBJ2-7, with 14 bases identical to TRBD2. CDR3 length equals 15 residues. Germline assignment: CDR1 MNHEY and CDR2 SMNVEV (reference sequence). The V gene end was trimmed by 6 bases and the J gene end by 3 bases; junction bases not matched to a gene: 4. The CDR3 region has the DNA TGTGCCAGCAGGCCCGGGACTAGCGGGAGCTACGAGCAGTACTTC. Protein: CASRPGTSGSYEQYF.

The gene calls are TRBV5-1 and TRBJ1-1, with D possibly being TRBD1 (5 bases). The CDR3 covers 13 residues. The germline gives CDR1 SGHRS, CDR2 YFSETQ. V lost 0 bases and J lost 7, with 10 bases in between. CDR3 nucleotides: TGCGCCAGCAGCTTGGGGAACCAGGGTGAAGCTTTCTTT. Amino acids: CASSLGNQGEAFF.

V usage is TRBV6-5 and J usage is TRBJ1-5, with D perhaps TRBD1 (6 bases). This CDR3 is 15 amino acids long. In germline, CDR1 is MNHEY, CDR2 SVGAGI. Trimming removed 6 bases from V and 5 bases from J, with 17 bases in between. CDR3 region: CASRSAGARDQPQHF. CDR3 DNA sequence: TGTGCCAGCAGGAGTGCAGGGGCACGGGATCAGCCCCAGCATTTT.

In DNA form, the CDR3 reads TGTGCCAGCCGGGCCTTTCGGGCCACAGATACGCAGTATTTT. It translates to CASRAFRATDTQYF. J is TRBJ2-3 and V is TRBV27; D gene unclear. V lost 8 bases, J lost 2 bases, and 14 bases lay in between. Germline V gene data show CDR1 as MNHEY and CDR2 as SMNVEV (reference sequence). This CDR3 is 14 amino acids long.

The J gene is TRBJ1-1, the V gene TRBV6-1; D is perhaps TRBD1 (5 bases). The CDR3 has 15 amino acids. Germline CDR1 reads MNHNS; CDR2 reads SASEGT. The germline V and J ends were trimmed by 8 bases and 3 bases, with 19 bases remaining between them. The chain's CDR3 is CASRGGALRDTEAFF. The CDR3 coding sequence is TGTGCCAGCCGGGGAGGGGCCCTAAGGGACACTGAAGCTTTCTTT.

The rearrangement uses TRBV19 and TRBJ1-5; D may be TRBD1 (5 bases). This CDR3 spans 14 amino acids. V shed 6 bases and J shed 4 bases, with 13 bases lying between them. Germline loops: CDR1 LNHDA, CDR2 SQIVND (reference sequence). CDR3 loop: CASRVGTTNQPQHF. The CDR3 DNA follows: TGTGCCAGTAGGGTAGGGACGACTAATCAGCCCCAGCATTTT. Complete variable domain (other parts from reference TRBV19 and TRBJ1-5): DGGITQSPKYLFRKEGQNVTLSCEQNLNHDAMYWYRQDPGQGLRLIYYSQIVNDFQKGDIAEGYSVSREKKESFPLTVTSAQKNPTAFYLCASRVGTTNQPQHFGDGTRLSIL.

This chain uses TRBV7-2 with TRBJ2-5; D gene unclear. Germline CDR1 reads SGHTA; CDR2 reads FQGNSA. This CDR3 spans 14 amino acids. V was trimmed by 1 base and J by 5 bases, leaving 11 bases between them. CDR3 in amino acids: CASSLELSLETQYF. The CDR3 nucleotides read TGTGCCAGCAGCTTAGAATTGAGTTTGGAGACCCAGTACTTC.

V is TRBV18 and J is TRBJ2-1, with 7 nucleotides matching TRBD1. The CDR3 runs to 15 residues. The V and J ends lost 3 bases and 7 bases, in that order; junction bases with no gene match: 9. In germline, CDR1 is KGHSH, CDR2 LQKENI. The CDR3 bases are TGTGCCAGCTCACCGCGACAGGGAGCGGCGAATGAGCAGTTCTTC. Amino acid sequence: CASSPRQGAANEQFF.

This chain joins TRBV1 and TRBJ1-4; TRBD1 is the table's D call and was not checked against the DNA. TRBV1 is given as a pseudogene. The CDR3 length is 14 residues. The CDR3, as DNA: TGCACCAGCAGCCGACAAGCAACTAATGAAAAACTGTTTTTT. Protein sequence: CTSSRQATNEKLFF.

The chain has TRBV5-1 and TRBJ2-2; no clear D gene. The germline V gene has CDR1 SGHRS and CDR2 YFSETQ. There are 13 residues in the CDR3. Deletions cut 2 bases from V and 6 bases from J, with 8 bases between. The CDR3 here is CASSFGSPGELFF. The CDR3 nucleotides read TGCGCCAGCAGCTTTGGATCACCCGGGGAGCTGTTTTTT.

Turning to this clone: Other DNA sequences of this sample code for an identical CDR3. The chain links TRBV28 to TRBJ2-2; either TRBD1 or TRBD2 may fit D (5 bases each). Germline V lookup: CDR1 MDHEN, CDR2 SYDVKM. Deletions cut 2 bases from V and 1 base from J, with 8 bases between. CDR3 length: 15 amino acids. The CDR3 sequence: CASSLGGVNTGELFF. The DNA for the CDR3 is TGTGCCAGCAGTTTAGGGGGAGTGAACACCGGGGAGCTGTTTTTT.

The sample holds one count of this clone. The J gene is TRBJ1-1, the V gene TRBV5-1, with D hard to call. V lost 0 bases to trimming and J lost 8 bases, with 11 bases between them. CDR3 length: 13 residues. Looked up from germline, CDR1 is SGHRS and CDR2 is YFSETQ. The CDR3 DNA reads TGCGCCAGCAGCTTGGGCGGGGTTTCGGAAGCTTTCTTT. It is translated as CASSLGGVSEAFF. Using reference TRBV5-1 and TRBJ1-1 for the parts outside the CDR3, the full variable domain is KAGVTQTPRYLIKTRGQQVTLSCSPISGHRSVSWYQQTPGQGLQFLFEYFSETQRNKGNFPGRFSGRQFSNSRSEMNVSTLELGDSALYLCASSLGGVSEAFFGQGTRLTVV.

The chain is built from TRBV5-5 and TRBJ1-1, with TRBD1 as a possible D gene (5 bases). Germline V lookup: CDR1 SGHKS, CDR2 YYEKEE (reference sequence). CDR3 length: 14 amino acids. Trimming shortened V by 0 bases and J by 9 bases, and 15 bases separated the two germline ends. As DNA, the CDR3 is TGTGCCAGCAGCTTGGGGGCAGGGCCCCTTCAAGCTTTCTTT. Its protein product is CASSLGAGPLQAFF.

The gene calls are TRBV5-1 and TRBJ2-3; 9 nucleotides line up with TRBD2. V lost 1 base to trimming and J lost 6 bases; unmatched junction nucleotides: 0. Germline-derived CDR1 and CDR2 are SGHRS and YFSETQ. CDR3 length: 13 residues. DNA of the CDR3: TGCGCCAGCAGCTTGCTAGCGGGGGATACGCAGTATTTT. It is translated as CASSLLAGDTQYF.